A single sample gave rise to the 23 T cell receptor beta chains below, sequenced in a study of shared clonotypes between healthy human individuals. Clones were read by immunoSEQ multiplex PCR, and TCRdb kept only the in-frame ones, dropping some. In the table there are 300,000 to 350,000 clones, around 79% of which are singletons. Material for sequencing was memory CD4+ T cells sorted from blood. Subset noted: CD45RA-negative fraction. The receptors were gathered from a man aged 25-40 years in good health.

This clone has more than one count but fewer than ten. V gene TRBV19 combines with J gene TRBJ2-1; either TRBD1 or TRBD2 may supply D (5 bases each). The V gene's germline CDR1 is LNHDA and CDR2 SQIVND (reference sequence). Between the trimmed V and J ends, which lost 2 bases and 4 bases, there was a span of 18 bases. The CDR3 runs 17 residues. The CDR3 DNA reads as TGTGCCAGTAGTATAATGCTAAGGGGACCGATTTACAATGAGCAGTTCTTC. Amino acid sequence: CASSIMLRGPIYNEQFF.

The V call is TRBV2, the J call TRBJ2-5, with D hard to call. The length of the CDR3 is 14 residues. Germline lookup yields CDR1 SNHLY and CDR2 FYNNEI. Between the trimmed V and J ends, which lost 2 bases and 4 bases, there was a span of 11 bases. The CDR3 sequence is CASSESRLRETQYF. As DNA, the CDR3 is TGTGCCAGCAGTGAATCCCGCCTAAGAGAGACCCAGTACTTC. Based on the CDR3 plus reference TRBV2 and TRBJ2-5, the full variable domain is EPEVTQTPSHQVTQMGQEVILRCVPISNHLYFYWYRQILGQKVEFLVSFYNNEISEKSEIFDDQFSVERPDGSNFTLKIRSTKLEDSAMYFCASSESRLRETQYFGPGTRLLVL.

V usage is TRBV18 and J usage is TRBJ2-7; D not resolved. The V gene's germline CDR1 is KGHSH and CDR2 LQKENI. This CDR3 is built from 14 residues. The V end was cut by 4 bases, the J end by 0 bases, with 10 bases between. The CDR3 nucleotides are TGTGCCAGCTCACAAACGCAAGGCTCCTACGAGCAGTACTTC. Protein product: CASSQTQGSYEQYF. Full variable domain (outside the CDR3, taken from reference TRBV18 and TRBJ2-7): NAGVMQNPRHLVRRRGQEARLRCSPMKGHSHVYWYRQLPEEGLKFMVYLQKENIIDESGMPKERFSAEFPKEGPSILRIQQVVRGDSAAYFCASSQTQGSYEQYFGPGTRLTVT.

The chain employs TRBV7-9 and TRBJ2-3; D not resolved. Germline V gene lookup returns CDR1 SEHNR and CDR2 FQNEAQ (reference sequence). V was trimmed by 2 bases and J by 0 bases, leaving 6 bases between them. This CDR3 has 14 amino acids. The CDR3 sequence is CASSLSLSTDTQYF. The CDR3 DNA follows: TGTGCCAGCAGCTTAAGCTTGAGCACAGATACGCAGTATTTT. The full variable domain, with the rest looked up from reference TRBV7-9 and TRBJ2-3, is DTGVSQNPRHKITKRGQNVTFRCDPISEHNRLYWYRQTLGQGPEFLTYFQNEAQLEKSRLLSDRFSAERPKGSFSTLEIQRTEQGDSAMYLCASSLSLSTDTQYFGPGTRLTVL.

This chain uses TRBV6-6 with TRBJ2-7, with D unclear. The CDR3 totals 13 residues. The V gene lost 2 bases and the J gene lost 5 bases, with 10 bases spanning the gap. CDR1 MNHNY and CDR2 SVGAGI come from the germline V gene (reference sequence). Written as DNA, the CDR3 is TGTGCCAGCAGTTACCCCCCGGGTAACGAGCAGTACTTC. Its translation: CASSYPPGNEQYF.

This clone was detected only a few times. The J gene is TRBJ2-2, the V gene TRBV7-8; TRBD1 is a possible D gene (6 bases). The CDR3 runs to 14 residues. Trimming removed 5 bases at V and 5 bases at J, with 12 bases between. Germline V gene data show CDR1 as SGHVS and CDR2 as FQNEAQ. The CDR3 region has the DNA TGTGCCAGCAGCACAGGGTTGGAGACCGGGGAGCTGTTTTTT. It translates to CASSTGLETGELFF.

The CDR3 bases are TGTGCCAGCAGCTTAAGGGGACAACTGAATCAGCCCCAGCATTTT. It translates to CASSLRGQLNQPQHF. The V call is TRBV7-2, the J call TRBJ1-5; D might be TRBD1 (6 bases). V lost 2 bases and J 4 bases, leaving 12 bases between the germline ends. CDR3 length: 15 residues. The germline V gene encodes CDR1 SGHTA and CDR2 FQGNSA.

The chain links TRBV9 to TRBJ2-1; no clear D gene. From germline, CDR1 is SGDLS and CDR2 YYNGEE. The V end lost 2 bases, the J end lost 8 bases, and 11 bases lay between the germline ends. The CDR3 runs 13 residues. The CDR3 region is CASSVSPRDEQFF. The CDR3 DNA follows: TGTGCCAGCAGCGTTTCACCACGAGATGAGCAGTTCTTC. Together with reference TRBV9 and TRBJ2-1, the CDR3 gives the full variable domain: DSGVTQTPKHLITATGQRVTLRCSPRSGDLSVYWYQQSLDQGLQFLIQYYNGEERAKGNILERFSAQQFPDLHSELNLSSLELGDSALYFCASSVSPRDEQFFGPGTRLTVL.

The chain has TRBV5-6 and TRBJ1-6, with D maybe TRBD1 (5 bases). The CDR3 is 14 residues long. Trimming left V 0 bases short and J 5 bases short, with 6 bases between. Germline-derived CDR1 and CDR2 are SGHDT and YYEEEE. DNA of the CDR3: TGTGCCAGCAGCTTGGGACAGAATAATTCACCCCTCCACTTT. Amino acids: CASSLGQNNSPLHF.

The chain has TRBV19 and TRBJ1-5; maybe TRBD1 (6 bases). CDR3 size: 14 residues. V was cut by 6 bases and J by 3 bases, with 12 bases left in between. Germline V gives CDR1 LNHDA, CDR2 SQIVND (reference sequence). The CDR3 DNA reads TGTGCCAGTAGGCTGCAGGGGTACAATCAGCCCCAGCATTTT. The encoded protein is CASRLQGYNQPQHF.

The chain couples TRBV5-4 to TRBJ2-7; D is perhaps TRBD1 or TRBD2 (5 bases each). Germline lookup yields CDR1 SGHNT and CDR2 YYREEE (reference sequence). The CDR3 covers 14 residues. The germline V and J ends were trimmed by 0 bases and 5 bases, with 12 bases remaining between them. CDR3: CASSLAGSLHEQYF. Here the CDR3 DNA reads TGTGCCAGCAGCTTGGCAGGGAGCCTCCACGAGCAGTACTTC.

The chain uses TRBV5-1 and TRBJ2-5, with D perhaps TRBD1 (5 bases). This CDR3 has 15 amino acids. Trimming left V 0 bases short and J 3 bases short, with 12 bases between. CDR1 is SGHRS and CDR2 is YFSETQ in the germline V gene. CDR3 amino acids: CASSLGSRAEETQYF. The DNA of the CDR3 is TGCGCCAGCAGCTTGGGGAGCAGGGCTGAAGAGACCCAGTACTTC.

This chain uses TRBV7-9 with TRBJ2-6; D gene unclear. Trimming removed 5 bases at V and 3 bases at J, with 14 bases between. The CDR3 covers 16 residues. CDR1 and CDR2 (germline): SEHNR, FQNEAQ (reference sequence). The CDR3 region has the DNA TGTGCCAGCAGCCCTCTGGATACGGTTGGGGCCAACGTCCTGACTTTC. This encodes CASSPLDTVGANVLTF.

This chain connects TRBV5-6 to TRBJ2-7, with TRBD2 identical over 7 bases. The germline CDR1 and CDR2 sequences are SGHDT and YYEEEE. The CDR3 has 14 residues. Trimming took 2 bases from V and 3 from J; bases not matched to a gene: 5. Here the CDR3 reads CASSFPAGYYEQYF. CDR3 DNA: TGTGCCAGCAGCTTCCCAGCGGGATACTACGAGCAGTACTTC.

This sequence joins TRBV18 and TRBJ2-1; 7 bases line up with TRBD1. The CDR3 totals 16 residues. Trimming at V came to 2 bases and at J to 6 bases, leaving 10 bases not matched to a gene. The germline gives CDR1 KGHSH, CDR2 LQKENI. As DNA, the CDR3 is TGTGCCAGCTCACCAAGGAGTGGCCACAGGGGCAATGAGCAGTTCTTC. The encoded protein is CASSPRSGHRGNEQFF.

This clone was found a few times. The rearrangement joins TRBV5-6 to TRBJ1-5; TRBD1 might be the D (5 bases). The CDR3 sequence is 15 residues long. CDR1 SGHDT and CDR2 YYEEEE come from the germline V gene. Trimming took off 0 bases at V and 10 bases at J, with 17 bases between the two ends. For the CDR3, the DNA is TGTGCCAGCAGCTTGGGTTGGTGGGACGGGCGTCCCCAGCATTTT. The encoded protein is CASSLGWWDGRPQHF.

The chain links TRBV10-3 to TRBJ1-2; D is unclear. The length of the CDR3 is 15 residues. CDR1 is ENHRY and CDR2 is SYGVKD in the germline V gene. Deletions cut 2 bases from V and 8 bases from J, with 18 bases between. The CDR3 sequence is CAISETGNSGRGYTF. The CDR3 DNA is TGTGCCATCAGTGAGACGGGTAACAGCGGTCGCGGCTACACCTTC.

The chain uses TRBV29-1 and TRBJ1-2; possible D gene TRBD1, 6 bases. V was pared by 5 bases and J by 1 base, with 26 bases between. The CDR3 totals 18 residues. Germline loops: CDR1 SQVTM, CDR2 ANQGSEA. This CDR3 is CSVNKPGPGEKHNYGYTF. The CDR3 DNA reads TGCAGCGTTAATAAACCCGGGCCAGGGGAAAAACATAACTATGGCTACACCTTC.

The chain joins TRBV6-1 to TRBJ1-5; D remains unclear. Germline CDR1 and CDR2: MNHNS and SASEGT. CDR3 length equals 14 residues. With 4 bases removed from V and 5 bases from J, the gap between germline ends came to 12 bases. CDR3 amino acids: CASSVPVWDQPQHF. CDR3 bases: TGTGCCAGCAGTGTTCCTGTCTGGGATCAGCCCCAGCATTTT.

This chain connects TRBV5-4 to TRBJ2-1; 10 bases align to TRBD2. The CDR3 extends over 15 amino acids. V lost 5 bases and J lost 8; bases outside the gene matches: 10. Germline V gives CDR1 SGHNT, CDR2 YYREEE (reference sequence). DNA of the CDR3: TGTGCCAGCAGTCAGAGCGGGAGGGCCGGGGATGAGCAGTTCTTC. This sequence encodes CASSQSGRAGDEQFF.

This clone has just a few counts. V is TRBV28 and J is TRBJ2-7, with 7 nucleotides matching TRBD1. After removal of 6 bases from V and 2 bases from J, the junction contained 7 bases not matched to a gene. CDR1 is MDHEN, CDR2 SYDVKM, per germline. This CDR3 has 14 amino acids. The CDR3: CASRRQGFTYEQYF. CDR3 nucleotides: TGTGCCAGCAGACGACAGGGATTCACCTACGAGCAGTACTTC.

The CDR3 spells CASSSGTSLTDTQYF. CDR3 DNA sequence: TGTGCCAGCAGCTCCGGGACAAGCCTCACAGATACGCAGTATTTT. The gene calls are TRBV5-5 and TRBJ2-3, with D possibly TRBD1 on 6 matching bases. CDR1 and CDR2 from the germline V gene are SGHKS and YYEKEE (reference sequence). V lost 3 bases and J lost 2, with 13 bases in between. The CDR3 length is 15 residues.

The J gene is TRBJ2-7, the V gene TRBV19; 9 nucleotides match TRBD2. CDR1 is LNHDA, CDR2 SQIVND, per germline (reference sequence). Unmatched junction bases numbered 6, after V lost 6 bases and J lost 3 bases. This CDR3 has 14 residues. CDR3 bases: TGTGCCAGTAGCAATCTAGCGGGAAGCTACGAGCAGTACTTC. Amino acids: CASSNLAGSYEQYF.